The entry below describes one T cell receptor (beta chain). Its target is not known. The data belong to a study of T-cell memory formation after mild COVID-19. On the study more broadly: Each donor largely had its own TCR clusters. Study results and caveats: Day 15 to 85 contracting clones showed balanced CD4/CD8; day 15 to 37 expanders favored CD4+. Pre-infection memory contained some responding clones, which suggested that cross-reactive memory had joined.

Sample barcodes and UMIs were carried by the TCR alpha and TCR beta cDNA libraries that 5'RACE generated with constant-segment primers. TCRdb reanalysed the 5' RACE reads using MiXCR and keeps one entry per CDR3 protein. The repertoire holds fewer than 650,000 distinct CDR3 sequences, with 17% as singletons. Germline V gene lookup returns CDR1 SGDLS and CDR2 YYNGEE. The V and J ends lost 0 bases and 4 bases respectively, with 7 bases between them. CDR3 length equals 13 residues. The chain recombines TRBV9 with TRBJ2-5, with D unclear. The TCR originated in an adult woman who had mild COVID-19 (a few samples of this study predate the infection). Cell type and time point are not known. The sequenced sample was PBMCs or a T cell subset sorted from them (not recorded which). CDR3 region: CASSVDHGETQYF. CDR3 sequence (DNA): TGTGCCAGCAGCGTAGATCATGGAGAGACCCAGTACTTC.